This entry features one T cell receptor (beta chain) sequence. This entry is derived from a study of glioma-infiltrating T cells after dendritic cell vaccination. Germline-derived CDR1 and CDR2 are SNHLY and FYNNEI. Trimming stripped 3 bases from V and 3 bases from J, with 17 bases between. The CDR3 covers 16 residues. As to time point: after dendritic cell vaccination, including at tumor progression/relapse. The immunoSEQ assay amplified TCRB CDR3 from up to roughly 2 ug DNA. The data were produced by immunoSEQ multiplex PCR, yet TCRdb's version contains in-frame clones alone and is incomplete. The sample shows about 65,000 clones, roughly nine tenths of them seen only once.

The chain recombines TRBV2 with TRBJ1-1, with a tentative D call TRBD1 (6 bases). The material was blood, obtained after dendritic cell vaccination. The TCR originated in a human donor with glioblastoma. In nucleotides, the CDR3 is TGTGCCAGCAGTGATCGGAACGACAGGCCCCACACTGAAGCTTTCTTT. Protein: CASSDRNDRPHTEAFF.